This TCR beta chain was identified during a study of blood T cells in healthy people across ages. The CDR3 has 15 residues. The germline V gene has CDR1 SGHDN and CDR2 FVKESK. V gave up 1 base and J gave up 4 bases, with 13 bases separating them. Primed by a sample-barcoded 5' primer and a J-beta primer mix, a second PCR proceeded for about 6 to 12 cycles. TCRdb reanalysed the 5' RACE reads using MiXCR and keeps one entry per CDR3 protein. In the table there are 750,000 to 950,000 distinct CDR3 sequences, approximately 32% of which are singletons. This clonotype was seen many times. These sequences were also reported in another study, on T cells of mothers and their children.

Sequencing was done on a sample of blood. This receptor was identified in a woman in her thirties or forties in good health. The rearrangement uses TRBV14 and TRBJ1-2, with a tentative D call TRBD1 (5 bases). The CDR3 here is CASSQAMTALYGYTF. The CDR3 DNA is TGTGCCAGCAGCCAAGCGATGACAGCACTCTATGGCTACACCTTC.